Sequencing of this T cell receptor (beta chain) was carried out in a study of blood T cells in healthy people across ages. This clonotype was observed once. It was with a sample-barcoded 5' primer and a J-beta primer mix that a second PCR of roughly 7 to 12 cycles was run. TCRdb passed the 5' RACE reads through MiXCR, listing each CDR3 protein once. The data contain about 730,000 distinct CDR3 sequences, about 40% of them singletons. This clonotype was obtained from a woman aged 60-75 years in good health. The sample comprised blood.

DNA of the CDR3: TGCAGTGGCAAGGGTAGCGGACTATTTGGGGAGAAGTACTTC. This gives the protein CSGKGSGLFGEKYF. This rearrangement joins TRBV29-1 to TRBJ2-5; maybe TRBD2 (6 bases). This CDR3 contains 14 residues. Germline assignment: CDR1 SQVTM and CDR2 ANQGSEA.